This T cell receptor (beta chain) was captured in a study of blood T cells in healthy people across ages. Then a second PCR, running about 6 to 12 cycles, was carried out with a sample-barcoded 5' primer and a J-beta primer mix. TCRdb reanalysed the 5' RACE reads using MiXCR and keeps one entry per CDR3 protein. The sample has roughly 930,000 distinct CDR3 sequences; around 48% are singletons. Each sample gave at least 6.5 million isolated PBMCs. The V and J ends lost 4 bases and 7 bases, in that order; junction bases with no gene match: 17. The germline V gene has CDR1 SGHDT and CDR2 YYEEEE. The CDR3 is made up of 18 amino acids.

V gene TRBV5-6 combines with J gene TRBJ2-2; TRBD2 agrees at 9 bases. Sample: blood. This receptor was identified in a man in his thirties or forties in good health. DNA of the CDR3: TGTGCCAGCAGCCTCGCTAGGACGAGCGGGGGGTCCATCGGGGAGCTGTTTTTT. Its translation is CASSLARTSGGSIGELFF.